This entry lists 18 T cell receptor beta chains sequenced from one sample in a study of blood T cell repertoires in COVID-19. The method was immunoSEQ multiplex PCR; TCRdb's version includes in-frame clones alone and lacks a portion of them. The sample has about 200,000 clones; 86% are singletons. The sequenced sample consisted of peripheral blood. The receptors come from a woman in her 70s with acute or convalescent COVID-19.

J is TRBJ2-6 and V is TRBV3-1 (or the pseudogene TRBV3-2); D is unresolved. The V end was cut by 4 bases, the J end by 4 bases, with 8 bases between. The CDR3 loop spans 14 amino acids. Looked up from germline, CDR1 is LGHDT and CDR2 is YNNKEL (reference sequence). The CDR3 is CASSPYPGANVLTF. The CDR3 coding sequence is TGTGCCAGCAGCCCTTATCCCGGGGCCAACGTCCTGACTTTC.

This chain connects TRBV27 to TRBJ2-5; D may be TRBD2 (5 bases). The CDR3 consists of 14 residues. Germline V gene data show CDR1 as MNHEY and CDR2 as SMNVEV (reference sequence). V dropped 8 bases and J dropped 1 base, with 14 bases sitting between them. CDR3 DNA: TGTGCCAGCGGGCGACTAAGCGGCCAAGAGACCCAGTACTTC. Residues: CASGRLSGQETQYF.

The V call is TRBV6-2 or TRBV6-3, the J call TRBJ1-5; D is perhaps TRBD1 (5 bases). Germline CDR1 reads MNHEY; CDR2 reads SVGEGT. CDR3 length: 14 amino acids. V lost 2 bases, J lost 5 bases, and 10 bases lay in between. The CDR3 sequence: CASSYTGLDQPQHF. In DNA, the CDR3 is TGTGCCAGCAGTTACACAGGATTGGATCAGCCCCAGCATTTT.

In its sample, this clone was seen once. V is TRBV11-3 and J is TRBJ2-2, with D perhaps matching TRBD2 (5 bases). The germline V gene has CDR1 SGHNT and CDR2 YENEEA. Between the trimmed V and J ends, which lost 5 bases and 4 bases, there was a span of 17 bases. The CDR3 length is 16 residues. This CDR3 is CASSARESRRTGELFF. DNA of the CDR3: TGTGCCAGCAGCGCAAGGGAGTCCCGGCGCACCGGGGAGCTGTTTTTT.

This clone was observed once. The chain uses TRBV5-1 and TRBJ2-1; D might be TRBD1 (6 bases). CDR1 and CDR2 from the germline V gene are SGHRS and YFSETQ. The CDR3 covers 14 residues. V was cut by 4 bases and J by 5 bases, with 13 bases left in between. CDR3 bases: TGCGCCAGCAGCCTAGGACAGTCTAACAATGAGCAGTTCTTC. Amino acid sequence: CASSLGQSNNEQFF.

This clone was detected only a few times. The V call is TRBV18, the J call TRBJ1-2, with 9 bases identical to TRBD1. The CDR3 spans 19 residues. V lost 3 bases, J lost 4 bases, and 18 bases stayed unmatched. Germline loops: CDR1 KGHSH, CDR2 LQKENI. The CDR3 region is CASSPTPGQGGWGSYGYTF. The DNA of the CDR3 is TGTGCCAGCTCACCGACACCGGGACAGGGAGGTTGGGGGTCCTATGGCTACACCTTC.

This clone has a single count. The V and J genes are TRBV28 and TRBJ1-6; D is unresolved. Germline assignment: CDR1 MDHEN and CDR2 SYDVKM. V lost 5 bases and J 14 bases, leaving 19 bases between the germline ends. The CDR3 is made up of 14 amino acids. The DNA for the CDR3 is TGTGCCAGCAGTCCCCCTGGGGTCGGGAGCGCCCTCCACTTT. This encodes CASSPPGVGSALHF.

The rearrangement uses TRBV2 and TRBJ1-5; D gene uncertain. The V end lost 4 bases, the J end lost 4 bases, and 11 bases lay between the germline ends. Per germline, CDR1 SNHLY and CDR2 FYNNEI. This CDR3 has 14 amino acids. The CDR3 DNA follows: TGTGCCAGCAGTGCGTGGGCAGAGAATCAGCCCCAGCATTTT. Amino acid sequence: CASSAWAENQPQHF.

The gene calls are TRBV7-6 and TRBJ2-2; D possibly corresponds to TRBD1 (6 bases). From germline, CDR1 is SGHVS and CDR2 FNYEAQ. This CDR3 has 16 amino acids. V was clipped by 2 bases and J by 1 base, with 11 bases between them. The CDR3 DNA reads as TGTGCCAGCAGCTTAAGGGCAGGGGAGAACACCGGGGAGCTGTTTTTT. Protein product: CASSLRAGENTGELFF.

CDR3 sequence (DNA): TGTGCCAGCAGTGCCGATAGCGGGATGTACGAGCAGTACTTC. Amino acids: CASSADSGMYEQYF. The J gene is TRBJ2-7, the V gene TRBV27; the match to TRBD2 covers 8 bases. Trimming cost V 5 bases and J 4 bases; bases outside gene matches: 7. Germline assignment: CDR1 MNHEY and CDR2 SMNVEV (reference sequence). The CDR3 is made up of 14 amino acids.

The chain links TRBV9 to TRBJ1-1; tentatively, D is TRBD1 (5 bases). Trimming removed 7 bases from V and 1 base from J, with 11 bases in between. Germline-derived CDR1 and CDR2 are SGDLS and YYNGEE. The CDR3 has 13 amino acids. The CDR3 DNA is TGTGCCAGCGCTCCCCAGGGGAACACTGAAGCTTTCTTT. Protein product: CASAPQGNTEAFF. Combining the CDR3 with reference TRBV9 and TRBJ1-1 gives the whole variable domain DSGVTQTPKHLITATGQRVTLRCSPRSGDLSVYWYQQSLDQGLQFLIQYYNGEERAKGNILERFSAQQFPDLHSELNLSSLELGDSALYFCASAPQGNTEAFFGQGTRLTVV.

To note about this clone: Additional DNA sequences in this sample encode the identical CDR3. This chain connects TRBV12-3 or TRBV12-4 to TRBJ1-2; tentative D call: TRBD1 (5 bases). With 7 bases removed from V and 4 bases from J, the gap between germline ends came to 10 bases. The CDR3 contains 12 residues. The CDR3 DNA follows: TGTGCCAGCACCTCGGGGGGCTATGGCTACACCTTC. This gives the protein CASTSGGYGYTF.

CDR3 residues: CATSDGGLGRNTGELFF. In nucleotides, the CDR3 is TGTGCCACCAGTGATGGAGGCCTAGGGAGGAACACCGGGGAGCTGTTTTTT. The chain recombines TRBV24-1 with TRBJ2-2, with TRBD2 as a possible D gene (5 bases). Germline V CDR1 and CDR2: KGHDR, SFDVKD. This CDR3 has 17 amino acids. V was clipped by 3 bases and J by 1 base, with 14 bases between them.

The CDR3 DNA is TGTGCCAGCAGTTATACCTCGGGGAGGAGCTCCTACAATGAGCAGTTCTTC. Protein sequence: CASSYTSGRSSYNEQFF. This rearrangement joins TRBV6-2 or TRBV6-3 to TRBJ2-1, with D possibly TRBD2 on 6 matching bases. V lost 3 bases to trimming and J lost 0 bases, with 15 bases between them. This CDR3 spans 17 amino acids. Germline CDR1 and CDR2: MNHEY and SVGEGT.

CDR3 nucleotides: TGTGCCAGCAGGAAACAGGGGGCCGCGACTAATGAAAAACTGTTTTTT. Translated, it gives CASRKQGAATNEKLFF. The rearrangement links TRBV3-1 (or the pseudogene TRBV3-2) to TRBJ1-4; TRBD1 matches at 9 bases. Per the germline V gene, CDR1 is LGHDT and CDR2 is YNNKEL (reference sequence). The CDR3 extends over 16 amino acids. J lost 2 bases, V lost 6 bases, and 7 bases had no gene match.

The V gene is TRBV7-9, the J gene TRBJ1-2; D may be TRBD1 (6 bases). The CDR3 consists of 15 residues. The germline CDR1 and CDR2 sequences are SEHNR and FQNEAQ (reference sequence). Trimming left V 5 bases short and J 8 bases short, with 21 bases between. Here the CDR3 DNA reads TGTGCCAGCAGCCCCTCGGGGGCGGGGGGCCTGGGCTACACCTTC. Protein sequence: CASSPSGAGGLGYTF.

The chain recombines TRBV5-1 with TRBJ1-2, with 8 positions matching TRBD1. The CDR3 loop spans 14 amino acids. Per the germline V gene, CDR1 is SGHRS and CDR2 is YFSETQ. Germline trimming cut 4 bases from V and 7 bases from J; bases unmatched to any gene: 9. CDR3 sequence: CASSISRGRGGYTF. In DNA form, the CDR3 reads TGCGCCAGCAGCATATCCAGGGGGCGCGGTGGCTACACCTTC. The full variable domain, its missing parts supplied by reference TRBV5-1 and TRBJ1-2, is KAGVTQTPRYLIKTRGQQVTLSCSPISGHRSVSWYQQTPGQGLQFLFEYFSETQRNKGNFPGRFSGRQFSNSRSEMNVSTLELGDSALYLCASSISRGRGGYTFGSGTRLTVV.

The chain has TRBV18 and TRBJ1-5, with D possibly being TRBD1 (5 bases). The V gene's germline CDR1 is KGHSH and CDR2 LQKENI. Trimming left V 1 base short and J 4 bases short, with 14 bases between. CDR3 size: 16 residues. The CDR3 spells CASSPQDVGGNQPQHF. DNA of the CDR3: TGTGCCAGCTCACCACAGGACGTGGGGGGAAATCAGCCCCAGCATTTT.